This is a list of T cell receptor beta chains from one sample in a study of patients and donors after allogeneic stem cell transplantation. In TCRdb, the RT-PCR reads were re-called with MiXCR into one record per CDR3 protein. The sample yields about 960,000 distinct CDR3 sequences, about a sixth seen once. The sample taken for sequencing was blood, either unsorted or a sorted T cell fraction (not recorded which). The source of these receptors is a human donor who was either an allogeneic HSCT recipient or a stem cell or donor lymphocyte infusion donor (not recorded which). It is not recorded whose cells these are; they may come from a transplant donor. CDR3s include the opening cysteine and the closing phenylalanine or tryptophan. A D gene is named only where the DNA matches it firmly. The size field is filled for only some rows; it gives once, few, many or a size class.

d_call	clone_size	v_call	j_call	cdr3_aa	cdr3_nt
TRBD1	.	TRBV12-3/TRBV12-4	TRBJ1-4	CASSSTPQGGNEKLFF	TGTGCCAGCAGTTCAACGCCTCAGGGGGGGAATGAAAAACTGTTTTTT
.	.	TRBV6-2/TRBV6-3	TRBJ2-1	CASSSQISRYNEQFF	TGTGCCAGCAGTTCCCAAATATCGAGGTACAATGAGCAGTTCTTC
TRBD1	many	TRBV5-1	TRBJ1-4	CASSPGTGTQKLFF	TGCGCCAGCAGCCCCGGGACAGGGACGCAAAAACTGTTTTTT
TRBD2	.	TRBV27	TRBJ2-7	CASSRAGALGSYEQYF	TGTGCCAGCAGTAGAGCGGGAGCATTGGGTAGCTACGAGCAGTACTTC
.	.	TRBV24-1	TRBJ1-5	CATSGGGGSNSNQPQHF	TGTGCCACCAGTGGGGGCGGGGGTTCCAATAGCAATCAGCCCCAGCATTTT
TRBD2	.	TRBV6-2/TRBV6-3	TRBJ2-5	CASRLLDDSGGQTQYF	TGTGCCAGCAGGCTCCTCGACGATAGCGGGGGACAGACCCAGTACTTC
.	few	TRBV28	TRBJ2-7	CAHGRPGTYEQYF	TGTGCCCACGGAAGGCCAGGGACCTACGAGCAGTACTTC
.	.	TRBV29-1	TRBJ2-7	CSVGARASSYEQYF	TGCAGCGTTGGGGCCAGGGCCTCTTCCTACGAGCAGTACTTC
.	few	TRBV18	TRBJ1-5	CASSPVQAAQPQHF	TGTGCCAGCTCACCAGTTCAGGCGGCTCAGCCCCAGCATTTT
.	.	TRBV6-2/TRBV6-3	TRBJ2-7	CASSWDGPYEQYF	TGTGCCAGCAGTTGGGACGGACCCTACGAGCAGTACTTC
TRBD1	.	TRBV19	TRBJ1-1	CASSIGQGGAPEHF	TGTGCCAGTAGTATTGGGCAGGGGGGGGCCCCTGAACACTTT
.	many	TRBV5-1	TRBJ2-7	CASSPGQTLSYEQYF	TGCGCCAGCAGCCCAGGACAGACACTCTCCTACGAGCAGTACTTC
TRBD2	few	TRBV30	TRBJ2-2	CAWSVVGSGTGELFF	TGTGCCTGGAGTGTCGTGGGTAGCGGGACCGGGGAGCTGTTTTTT
.	.	TRBV12-3/TRBV12-4	TRBJ1-1	CASSPRQILNTEAFF	TGTGCCAGCAGCCCGAGACAGATATTGAACACTGAAGCTTTCTTT
.	few	TRBV20-1	TRBJ2-5	CSARGHQIQETQYF	TGCAGTGCTAGGGGACACCAGATACAAGAGACCCAGTACTTC
TRBD1	.	TRBV7-6	TRBJ1-1	CASSTFLRTGGGGNTEAFF	TGTGCCAGCAGCACCTTCCTGCGGACAGGGGGCGGTGGGAACACTGAAGCTTTCTTT
.	few	TRBV4-3	TRBJ1-4	CASSQGGSEKLFF	TGCGCCAGCAGCCAAGGGGGCAGTGAAAAACTGTTTTTT
.	.	TRBV29-1	TRBJ2-7	CLPVGEAYEQYF	TGCCTTCCGGTTGGGGAGGCGTACGAGCAGTACTTC
.	few	TRBV12-3/TRBV12-4	TRBJ2-7	CASSLDAWGASYEQYF	TGTGCCAGCAGTTTAGATGCATGGGGGGCCTCCTACGAGCAGTACTTC
.	.	TRBV7-9	TRBJ2-3	CACPGRTDTQYF	TGTGCCTGTCCGGGTCGTACAGATACGCAGTATTTT